Below, one T cell receptor (beta chain) is given with its context. Its antigen is unknown. These data are taken from a study of vaccination and CD4 T cells after COVID-19. The treatment denotes: roughly 10-day PBMC culture with coronavirus spike peptide pools or control peptides (ViraFEST assay). The Oncomine TCR Beta short-read assay was what sequenced the DNA obtained from cultured CD4+ T cells. Via MiXCR, TCRdb re-called the PCR reads, giving one row per CDR3 protein. Of some 16,000 distinct CDR3 sequences listed, more than 45% are singletons. Germline CDR1 reads DFQATT; CDR2 reads SNEGSKA (reference sequence). V was clipped by 6 bases and J by 5 bases; unmatched bases: 5. The CDR3 loop spans 14 amino acids.

The source is a human donor who had recovered from COVID-19. The chain has TRBV20-1 and TRBJ2-2; 11 bases align to TRBD1. The source material was CD4+ T cells from blood, cultured in vitro. The CDR3 bases are TGCAGTGCACCCGGACAGGGGGCAACCGGGGAGCTGTTTTTT. Amino acid sequence: CSAPGQGATGELFF.